This T cell receptor (beta chain) was observed in a study of cytomegalovirus exposure and HLA in healthy donors. Worth noting for this clone: Other DNA sequences of this sample code for an identical CDR3.

In the PCR, 60 Vbeta and 13 Jbeta primers were used. TCRdb's copy holds only in-frame clones and misses some; the assay was immunoSEQ multiplex PCR. The repertoire holds hundreds of thousands of clones, with about three quarters as singletons. V was trimmed by 3 bases and J by 7 bases, leaving 10 bases between them. Germline-derived CDR1 and CDR2 are MDHEN and SYDVKM. This CDR3 spans 13 amino acids. The sequencing input was PBMCs. The chain recombines TRBV28 with TRBJ1-5; D gene uncertain. This receptor was taken from a woman aged 60-75 years in good health and CMV-seropositive. CDR3 sequence (DNA): TGTGCCAGCAGTTTGATTCCGGGACAGCCCCAGCATTTT. Translation gives CASSLIPGQPQHF. Filled out from reference TRBV28 and TRBJ1-5, the complete variable domain reads DVKVTQSSRYLVKRTGEKVFLECVQDMDHENMFWYRQDPGLGLRLIYFSYDVKMKEKGDIPEGYSVSREKKERFSLILESASTNQTSMYLCASSLIPGQPQHFGDGTRLSIL.